The rows below give T cell receptor beta chains drawn from one sample of a study of blood T cell repertoires in COVID-19. Libraries were prepared by immunoSEQ multiplex PCR; TCRdb keeps only in-frame clonotypes and omits some of them. In the table there are 180,000 or so clones, 85% to 90% of which are singletons. Sequences were obtained from peripheral blood. These TCRs come from a man in his late teens or twenties with active or convalescent COVID-19. The CDR3 runs from the conserved cysteine through the conserved F or W. The D gene is left open where the match is weak. Rows may omit the clone size; those that give it use once, few, many or a size class.

D	J	size	V	CDR3	DNA
NA	TRBJ1-2	NA	TRBV6-2/TRBV6-3	CASSYGGAGGGYTF	TGTGCCAGCAGTTACGGGGGGGCTGGCGGTGGCTACACCTTC
NA	TRBJ1-1	NA	TRBV2	CASSELETEAFF	TGTGCCAGCAGTGAGTTGGAGACTGAAGCTTTCTTT
NA	TRBJ1-1	few	TRBV7-9	CASSSSGGEGAFF	TGTGCCAGCAGCTCGTCCGGGGGGGAGGGAGCTTTCTTT
TRBD2	TRBJ2-1	NA	TRBV10-3	CAIRIGTSGIRSSYNEQFF	TGTGCCATCAGGATCGGGACTAGCGGGATTCGAAGCTCCTACAATGAGCAGTTCTTC
TRBD1	TRBJ1-2	few	TRBV5-1	CASSREAGGNYGYTF	TGCGCCAGCAGCAGGGAGGCAGGGGGTAACTATGGCTACACCTTC
TRBD2	TRBJ2-5	NA	TRBV3-1/TRBV3-2	CASSQDQRGRQETQYF	TGTGCCAGCAGCCAAGATCAGCGGGGGCGCCAAGAGACCCAGTACTTC
NA	TRBJ1-4	NA	TRBV7-2	CASSLGVRATNEKLFF	TGTGCCAGCAGCTTAGGTGTGAGGGCAACTAATGAAAAACTGTTTTTT
TRBD1	TRBJ1-1	NA	TRBV7-9	CASSPLSGTANTEAFF	TGTGCCAGCAGCCCATTGTCCGGGACAGCGAACACTGAAGCTTTCTTT
TRBD1	TRBJ1-2	NA	TRBV29-1	CSVLLPASGGYGYTF	TGCAGCGTTCTCCTACCAGCCTCAGGGGGTTATGGCTACACCTTC
TRBD1	TRBJ2-6	NA	TRBV5-6	CASTAYRDRWSGANVLTF	TGTGCCAGCACAGCTTATCGGGACAGGTGGTCAGGGGCCAACGTCCTGACTTTC
TRBD1	TRBJ1-2	NA	TRBV7-9	CASSLSGGEIYGYTF	TGTGCCAGCAGCTTATCAGGGGGCGAGATCTATGGCTACACCTTC
NA	TRBJ2-4	NA	TRBV14	CASSQLSRGIQYF	TGTGCCAGCAGCCAATTGTCTCGGGGCATTCAGTACTTC
NA	TRBJ1-2	NA	TRBV28	CASSFPDYGYTF	TGTGCCAGCAGTTTTCCCGACTATGGCTACACCTTC
NA	TRBJ1-5	NA	TRBV4-1	CASSQDREEAQHF	TGCGCCAGCAGCCAAGATCGAGAAGAGGCCCAGCATTTT
TRBD2	TRBJ2-1	NA	TRBV5-1	CASSLTGGSNEQFF	TGCGCCAGCAGCTTGACGGGAGGGAGCAATGAGCAGTTCTTC
TRBD1	TRBJ2-7	NA	TRBV11-2	CASSLGQGGFYEQYF	TGTGCCAGCAGCTTAGGACAGGGGGGCTTCTACGAGCAGTACTTC
NA	TRBJ1-1	NA	TRBV5-1	CASSLGQKNTEAFF	TGCGCCAGCAGCCTCGGACAGAAGAACACTGAAGCTTTCTTT
TRBD2	TRBJ2-5	NA	TRBV4-1	CASSQSRRTSGQETQYF	TGCGCCAGCAGCCAATCCAGAAGGACTAGCGGCCAAGAGACCCAGTACTTC
NA	TRBJ1-1	NA	TRBV5-1	CASSLVTGTMNTEAFF	TGCGCCAGCAGCTTGGTGACAGGTACCATGAACACTGAAGCTTTCTTT
NA	TRBJ1-1	NA	TRBV6-5	CASSGNLNTEAFF	TGTGCCAGCAGCGGGAATTTGAACACTGAAGCTTTCTTT
NA	TRBJ2-1	NA	TRBV28	CASSLGGGGNEQFF	TGTGCCAGCAGTTTAGGTGGGGGCGGCAATGAGCAGTTCTTC
TRBD2	TRBJ2-3	NA	TRBV7-9	CASSPPRLAGVVDTQYF	TGTGCCAGCAGCCCCCCCCGGCTAGCGGGAGTGGTAGATACGCAGTATTTT
NA	TRBJ2-7	NA	TRBV7-3	CASSLTGGEQYF	TGTGCCAGCAGCTTAACAGGGGGCGAGCAGTACTTC